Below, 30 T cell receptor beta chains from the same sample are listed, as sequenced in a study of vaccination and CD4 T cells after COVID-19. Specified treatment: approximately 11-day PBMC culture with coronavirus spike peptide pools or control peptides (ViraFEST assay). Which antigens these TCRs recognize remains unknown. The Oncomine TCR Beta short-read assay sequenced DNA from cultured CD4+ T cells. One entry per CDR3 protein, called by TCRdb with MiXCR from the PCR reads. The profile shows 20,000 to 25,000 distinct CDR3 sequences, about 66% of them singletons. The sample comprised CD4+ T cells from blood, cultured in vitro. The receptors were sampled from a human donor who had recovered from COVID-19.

The CDR3 DNA reads TGTGCCAGCAGTTACCCGGGGGAGTATGGCTACACCTTC. Amino acids: CASSYPGEYGYTF. The chain recombines TRBV6-5 with TRBJ1-2; D is possibly TRBD1 (5 bases). Germline V gives CDR1 MNHEY, CDR2 SVGAGI. V was trimmed by 2 bases and J by 5 bases, leaving 9 bases between them. The CDR3 is 13 residues long.

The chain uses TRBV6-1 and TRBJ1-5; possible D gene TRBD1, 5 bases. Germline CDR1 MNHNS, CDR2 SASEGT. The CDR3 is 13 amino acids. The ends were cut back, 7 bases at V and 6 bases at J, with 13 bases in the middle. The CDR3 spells CASKSRVGQPQHF. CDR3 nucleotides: TGTGCCAGCAAGTCCAGGGTCGGTCAGCCCCAGCATTTT.

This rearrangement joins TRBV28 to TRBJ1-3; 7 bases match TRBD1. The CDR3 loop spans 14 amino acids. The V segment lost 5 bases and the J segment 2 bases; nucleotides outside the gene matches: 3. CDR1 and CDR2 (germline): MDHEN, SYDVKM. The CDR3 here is CASSLDRAGNTIYF. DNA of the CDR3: TGTGCCAGCAGTCTAGACAGGGCTGGAAACACCATATATTTT.

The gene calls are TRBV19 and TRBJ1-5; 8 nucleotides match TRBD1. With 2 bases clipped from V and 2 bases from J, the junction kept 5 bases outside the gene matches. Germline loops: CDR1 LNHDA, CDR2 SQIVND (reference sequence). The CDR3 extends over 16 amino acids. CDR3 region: CASSIIQGAGNQPQHF. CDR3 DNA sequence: TGTGCCAGTAGTATAATTCAGGGGGCGGGCAATCAGCCCCAGCATTTT.

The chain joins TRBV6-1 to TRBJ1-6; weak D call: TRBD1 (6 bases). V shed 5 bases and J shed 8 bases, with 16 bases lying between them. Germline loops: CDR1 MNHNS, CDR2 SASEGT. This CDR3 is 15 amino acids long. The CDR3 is CASSPPVGAHSPLHF. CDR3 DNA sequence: TGTGCCAGCAGTCCCCCAGTGGGGGCACATTCACCCCTCCACTTT.

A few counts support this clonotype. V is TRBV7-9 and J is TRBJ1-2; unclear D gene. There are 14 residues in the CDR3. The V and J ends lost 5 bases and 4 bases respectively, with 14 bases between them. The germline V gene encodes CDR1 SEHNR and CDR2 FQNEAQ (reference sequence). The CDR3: CASSSKSLGYGYTF. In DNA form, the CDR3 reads TGTGCCAGCAGCAGCAAATCACTCGGCTATGGCTACACCTTC. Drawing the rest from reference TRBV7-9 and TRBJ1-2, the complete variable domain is DTGVSQNPRHKITKRGQNVTFRCDPISEHNRLYWYRQTLGQGPEFLTYFQNEAQLEKSRLLSDRFSAERPKGSFSTLEIQRTEQGDSAMYLCASSSKSLGYGYTFGSGTRLTVV.

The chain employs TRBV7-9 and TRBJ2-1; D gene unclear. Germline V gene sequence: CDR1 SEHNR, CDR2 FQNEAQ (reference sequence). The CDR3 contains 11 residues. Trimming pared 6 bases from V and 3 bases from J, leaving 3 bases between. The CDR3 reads CASRGYNEQFF. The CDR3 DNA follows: TGTGCCAGCAGGGGCTACAATGAGCAGTTCTTC.

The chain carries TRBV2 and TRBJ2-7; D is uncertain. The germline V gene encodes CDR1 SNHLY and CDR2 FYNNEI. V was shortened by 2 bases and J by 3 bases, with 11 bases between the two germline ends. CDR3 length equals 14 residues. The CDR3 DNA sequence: TGTGCCAGCAGTGAATCTGTACCGGGCTACGAGCAGTACTTC. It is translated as CASSESVPGYEQYF.

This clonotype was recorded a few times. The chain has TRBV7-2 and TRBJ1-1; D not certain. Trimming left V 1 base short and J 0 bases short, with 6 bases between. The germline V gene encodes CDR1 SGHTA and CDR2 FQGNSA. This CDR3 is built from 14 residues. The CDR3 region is CASSLVALNTEAFF. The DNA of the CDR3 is TGTGCCAGCAGCTTAGTGGCACTGAACACTGAAGCTTTCTTT.

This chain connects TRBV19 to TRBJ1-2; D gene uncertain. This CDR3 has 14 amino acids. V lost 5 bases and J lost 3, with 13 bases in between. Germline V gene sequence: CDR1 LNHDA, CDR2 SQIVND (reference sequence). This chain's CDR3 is CASSLRERDYGYTF. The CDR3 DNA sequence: TGTGCCAGTAGTTTACGGGAGAGGGACTATGGCTACACCTTC.

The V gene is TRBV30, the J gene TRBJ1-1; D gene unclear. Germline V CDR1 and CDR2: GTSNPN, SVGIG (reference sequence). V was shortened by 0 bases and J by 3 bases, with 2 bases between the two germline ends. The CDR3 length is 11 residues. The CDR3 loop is CAWSVDTEAFF. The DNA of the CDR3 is TGTGCCTGGAGTGTAGACACTGAAGCTTTCTTT.

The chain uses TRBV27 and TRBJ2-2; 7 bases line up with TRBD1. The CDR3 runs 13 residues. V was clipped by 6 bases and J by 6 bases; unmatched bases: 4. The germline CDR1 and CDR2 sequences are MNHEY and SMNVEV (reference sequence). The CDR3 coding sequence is TGTGCCAGCAGGGCAGGGGGTTCCGGGGAGCTGTTTTTT. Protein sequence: CASRAGGSGELFF.

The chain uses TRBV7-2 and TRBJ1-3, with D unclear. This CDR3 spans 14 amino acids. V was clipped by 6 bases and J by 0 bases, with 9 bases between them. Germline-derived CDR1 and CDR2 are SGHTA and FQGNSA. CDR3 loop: CASSRETSGNTIYF. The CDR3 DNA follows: TGTGCCAGCAGTCGTGAGACCTCTGGAAACACCATATATTTT.

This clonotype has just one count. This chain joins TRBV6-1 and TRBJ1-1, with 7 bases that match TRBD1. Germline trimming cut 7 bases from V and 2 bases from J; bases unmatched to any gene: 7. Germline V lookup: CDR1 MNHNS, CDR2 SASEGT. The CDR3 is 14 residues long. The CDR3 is CASTAGQVNTEAFF. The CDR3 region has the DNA TGTGCCAGCACGGCCGGACAGGTCAACACTGAAGCTTTCTTT.

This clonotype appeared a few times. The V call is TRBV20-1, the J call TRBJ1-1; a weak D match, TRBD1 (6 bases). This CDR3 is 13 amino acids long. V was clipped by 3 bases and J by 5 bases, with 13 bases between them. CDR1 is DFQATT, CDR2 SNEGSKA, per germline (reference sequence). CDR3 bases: TGCAGTGCTAGTGGAGGGGGGGATACTGAAGCTTTCTTT. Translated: CSASGGGDTEAFF.

The CDR3 bases are TGTGCCAGCAGTTTCCAGGGGTCCTACGAGCAGTACTTC. Residues: CASSFQGSYEQYF. The chain is built from TRBV27 and TRBJ2-7; maybe TRBD1 (6 bases). Per germline, CDR1 MNHEY and CDR2 SMNVEV (reference sequence). There are 13 residues in the CDR3. V was pared by 3 bases and J by 1 base, with 7 bases between.

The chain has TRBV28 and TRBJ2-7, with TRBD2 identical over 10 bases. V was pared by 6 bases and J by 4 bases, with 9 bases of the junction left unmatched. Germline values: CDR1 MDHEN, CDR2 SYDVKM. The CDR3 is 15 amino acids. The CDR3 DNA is TGTGCCAGCAGCTCAATCGGGACTAGCGTGTACGAGCAGTACTTC. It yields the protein CASSSIGTSVYEQYF.

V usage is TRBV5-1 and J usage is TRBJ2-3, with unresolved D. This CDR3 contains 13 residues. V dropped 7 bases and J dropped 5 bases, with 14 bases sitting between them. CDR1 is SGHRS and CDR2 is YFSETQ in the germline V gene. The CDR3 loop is CASCPGHLDTQYF. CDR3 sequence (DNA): TGCGCCAGCTGCCCGGGCCATTTAGATACGCAGTATTTT.

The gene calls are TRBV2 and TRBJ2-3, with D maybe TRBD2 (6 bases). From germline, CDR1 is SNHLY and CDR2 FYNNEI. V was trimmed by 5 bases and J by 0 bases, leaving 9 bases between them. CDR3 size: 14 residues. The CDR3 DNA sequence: TGTGCCAGCAGTCGTGGGACTAGCACAGATACGCAGTATTTT. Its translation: CASSRGTSTDTQYF.

The DNA of the CDR3 is TGTGCCAGCAGCTCTACAGGGAACACTGAAGCTTTCTTT. Translated, it gives CASSSTGNTEAFF. The chain couples TRBV6-1 to TRBJ1-1; possible D gene TRBD1, 5 bases. Germline V CDR1 and CDR2: MNHNS, SASEGT. This CDR3 is built from 13 residues. V lost 6 bases to trimming and J lost 1 base, with 9 bases between them.

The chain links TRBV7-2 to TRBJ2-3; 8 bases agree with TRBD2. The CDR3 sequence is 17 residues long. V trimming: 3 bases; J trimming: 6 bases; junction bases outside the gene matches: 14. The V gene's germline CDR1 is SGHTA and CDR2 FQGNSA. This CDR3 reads CASSLGSGTRSRDTQYF. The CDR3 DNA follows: TGTGCCAGCAGCTTGGGATCCGGGACTAGATCCCGCGATACGCAGTATTTT.

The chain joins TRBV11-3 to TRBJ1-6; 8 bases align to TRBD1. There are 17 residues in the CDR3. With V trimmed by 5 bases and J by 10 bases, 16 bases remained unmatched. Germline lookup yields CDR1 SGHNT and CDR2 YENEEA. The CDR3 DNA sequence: TGTGCCAGCAGCAGGGGGGGTCTGGGACAGGAGGAATCACCCCTCCACTTT. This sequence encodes CASSRGGLGQEESPLHF.

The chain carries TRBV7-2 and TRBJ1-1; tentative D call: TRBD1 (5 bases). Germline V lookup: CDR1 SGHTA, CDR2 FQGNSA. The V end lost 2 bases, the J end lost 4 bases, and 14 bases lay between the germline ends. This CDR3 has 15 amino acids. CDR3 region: CASSLTRAGGTEAFF. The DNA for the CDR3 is TGTGCCAGCAGCTTAACCCGGGCCGGGGGCACTGAAGCTTTCTTT.

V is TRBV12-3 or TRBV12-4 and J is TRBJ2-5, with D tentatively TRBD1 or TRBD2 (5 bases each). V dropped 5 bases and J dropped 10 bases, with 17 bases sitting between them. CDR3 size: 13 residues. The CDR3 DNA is TGTGCCAGCAGTCCCCGGGACGGACGGGACCAGTACTTC. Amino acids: CASSPRDGRDQYF.

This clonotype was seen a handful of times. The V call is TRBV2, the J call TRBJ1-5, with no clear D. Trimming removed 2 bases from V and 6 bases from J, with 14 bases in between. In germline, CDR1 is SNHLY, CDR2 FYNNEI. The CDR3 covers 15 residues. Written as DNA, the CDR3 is TGTGCCAGCAGTGAATATGGCGCGGTCGGTCAGCCCCAGCATTTT. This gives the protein CASSEYGAVGQPQHF.

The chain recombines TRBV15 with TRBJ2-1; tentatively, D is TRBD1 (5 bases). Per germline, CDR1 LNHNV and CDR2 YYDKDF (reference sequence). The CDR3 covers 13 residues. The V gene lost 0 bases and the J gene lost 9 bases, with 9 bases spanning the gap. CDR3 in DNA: TGTGCCACCAGCAGAGAGGGGCTTCGTGAGCAGTTCTTC. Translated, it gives CATSREGLREQFF.

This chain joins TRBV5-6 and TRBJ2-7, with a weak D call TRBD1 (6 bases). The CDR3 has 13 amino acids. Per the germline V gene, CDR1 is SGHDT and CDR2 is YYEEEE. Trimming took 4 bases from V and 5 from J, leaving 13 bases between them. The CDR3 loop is CASSKTGGDEQYF. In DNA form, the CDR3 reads TGTGCCAGCAGCAAGACAGGTGGTGACGAGCAGTACTTC.

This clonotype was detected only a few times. CDR3 sequence reads: CASSLTGGGEQYF. Written as DNA, the CDR3 is TGTGCCAGCAGTTTGACGGGAGGGGGCGAGCAGTACTTC. The chain couples TRBV12-3 or TRBV12-4 to TRBJ2-7, with 8 bases identical to TRBD2. V dropped 3 bases and J dropped 6; count of bases not matched to a gene: 4. The CDR3 is 13 residues long.

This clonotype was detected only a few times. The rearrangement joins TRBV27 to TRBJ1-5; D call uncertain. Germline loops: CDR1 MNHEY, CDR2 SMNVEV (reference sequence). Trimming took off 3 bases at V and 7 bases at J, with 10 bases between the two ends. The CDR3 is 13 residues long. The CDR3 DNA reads TGTGCCAGCAGTTTGAGGAGAGGCCAGCCCCAGCATTTT. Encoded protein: CASSLRRGQPQHF.

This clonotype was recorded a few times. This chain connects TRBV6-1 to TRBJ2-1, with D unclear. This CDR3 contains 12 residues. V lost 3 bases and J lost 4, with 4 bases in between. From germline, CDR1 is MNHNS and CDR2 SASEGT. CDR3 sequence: CASSEGYNEQFF. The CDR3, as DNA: TGTGCCAGCAGTGAGGGGTACAATGAGCAGTTCTTC.